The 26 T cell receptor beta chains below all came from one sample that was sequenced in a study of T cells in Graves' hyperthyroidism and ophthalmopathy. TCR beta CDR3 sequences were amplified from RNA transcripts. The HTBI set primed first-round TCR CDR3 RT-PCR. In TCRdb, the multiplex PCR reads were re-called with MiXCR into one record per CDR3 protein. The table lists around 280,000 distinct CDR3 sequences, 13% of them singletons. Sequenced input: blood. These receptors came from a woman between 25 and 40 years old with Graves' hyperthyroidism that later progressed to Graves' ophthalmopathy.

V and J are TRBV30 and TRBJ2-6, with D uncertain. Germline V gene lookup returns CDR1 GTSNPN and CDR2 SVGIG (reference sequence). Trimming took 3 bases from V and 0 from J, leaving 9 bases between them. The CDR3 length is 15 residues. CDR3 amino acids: CAWRPDFSGANVLTF. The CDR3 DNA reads TGTGCCTGGAGACCAGACTTCTCTGGGGCCAACGTCCTGACTTTC.

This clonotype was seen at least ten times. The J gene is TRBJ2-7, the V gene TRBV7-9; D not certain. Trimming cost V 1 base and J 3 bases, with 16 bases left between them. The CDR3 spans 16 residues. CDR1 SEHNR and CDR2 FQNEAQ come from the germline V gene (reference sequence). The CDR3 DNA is TGTGCCAGCAGCTTAGGCCTAGGGATGGGAAACTACGAGCAGTACTTC. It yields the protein CASSLGLGMGNYEQYF.

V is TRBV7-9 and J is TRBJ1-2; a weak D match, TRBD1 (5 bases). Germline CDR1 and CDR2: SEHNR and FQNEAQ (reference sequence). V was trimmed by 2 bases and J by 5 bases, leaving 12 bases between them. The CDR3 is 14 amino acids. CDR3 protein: CASSLRDGLYGYTF. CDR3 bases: TGTGCCAGCAGCTTACGGGACGGACTGTATGGCTACACCTTC.

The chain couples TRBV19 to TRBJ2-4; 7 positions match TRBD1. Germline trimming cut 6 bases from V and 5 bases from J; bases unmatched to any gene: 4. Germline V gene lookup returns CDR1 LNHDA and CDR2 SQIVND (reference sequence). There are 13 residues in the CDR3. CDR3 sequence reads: CASRGTVQNIQYF. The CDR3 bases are TGTGCCAGTAGAGGGACAGTCCAAAACATTCAGTACTTC.

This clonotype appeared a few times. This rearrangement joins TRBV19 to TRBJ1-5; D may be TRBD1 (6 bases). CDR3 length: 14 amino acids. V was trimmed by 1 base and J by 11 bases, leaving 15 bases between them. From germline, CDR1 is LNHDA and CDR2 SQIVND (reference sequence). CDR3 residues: CASSIAGVEGAQHF. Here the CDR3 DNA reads TGTGCCAGTAGTATAGCAGGGGTCGAGGGAGCCCAGCATTTT.

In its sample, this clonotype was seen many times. CDR3 loop: CASSPGAAQFF. Written as DNA, the CDR3 is TGCGCCAGCAGCCCCGGGGCGGCGCAGTTCTTC. This chain joins TRBV4-1 and TRBJ2-1; possibly TRBD1 or TRBD2 for D (5 bases each). The germline V gene has CDR1 MGHRA and CDR2 YSYEKL. V shed 4 bases and J shed 12 bases, with 10 bases lying between them. The CDR3 loop spans 11 amino acids.

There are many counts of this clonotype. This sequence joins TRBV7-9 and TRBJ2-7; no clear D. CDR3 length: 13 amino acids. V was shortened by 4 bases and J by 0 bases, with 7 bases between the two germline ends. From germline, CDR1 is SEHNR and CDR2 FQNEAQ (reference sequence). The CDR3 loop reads CASSSGPSYEQYF. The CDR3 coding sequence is TGTGCCAGCAGCTCCGGCCCCTCCTACGAGCAGTACTTC.

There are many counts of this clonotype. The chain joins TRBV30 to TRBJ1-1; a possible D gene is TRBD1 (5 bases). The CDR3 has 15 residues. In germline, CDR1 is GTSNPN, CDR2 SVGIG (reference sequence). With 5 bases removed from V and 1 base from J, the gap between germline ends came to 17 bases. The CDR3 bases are TGTGCCTGGGCTCACGGGCCGGGGACGAACACTGAAGCTTTCTTT. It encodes CAWAHGPGTNTEAFF.

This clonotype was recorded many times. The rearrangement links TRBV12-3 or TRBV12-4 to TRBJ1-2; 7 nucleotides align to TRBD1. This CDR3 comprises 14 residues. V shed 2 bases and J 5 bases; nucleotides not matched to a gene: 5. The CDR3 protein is CASSLKGAGYGYTF. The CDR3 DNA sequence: TGTGCCAGCAGTTTAAAGGGGGCTGGATATGGCTACACCTTC.

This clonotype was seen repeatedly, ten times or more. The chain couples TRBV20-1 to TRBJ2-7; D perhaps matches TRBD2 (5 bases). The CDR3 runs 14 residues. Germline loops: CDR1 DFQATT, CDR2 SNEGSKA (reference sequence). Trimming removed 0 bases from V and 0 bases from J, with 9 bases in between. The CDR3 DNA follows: TGCAGTGCTAGAGAACGAAGCGGCTCCTACGAGCAGTACTTC. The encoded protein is CSARERSGSYEQYF.

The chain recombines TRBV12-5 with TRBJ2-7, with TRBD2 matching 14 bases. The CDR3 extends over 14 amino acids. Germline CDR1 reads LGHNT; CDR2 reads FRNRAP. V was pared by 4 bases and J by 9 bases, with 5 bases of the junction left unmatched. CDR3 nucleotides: TGTGCTAGTGGTTCAGGACTAGCGGGAGGAACGCAGTACTTC. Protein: CASGSGLAGGTQYF.

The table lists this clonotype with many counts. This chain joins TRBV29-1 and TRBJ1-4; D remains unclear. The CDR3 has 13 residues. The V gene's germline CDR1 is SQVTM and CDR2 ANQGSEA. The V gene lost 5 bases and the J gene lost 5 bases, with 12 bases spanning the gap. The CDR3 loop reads CSVPGQPNEKLFF. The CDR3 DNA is TGCAGCGTTCCGGGTCAGCCAAATGAAAAACTGTTTTTT.

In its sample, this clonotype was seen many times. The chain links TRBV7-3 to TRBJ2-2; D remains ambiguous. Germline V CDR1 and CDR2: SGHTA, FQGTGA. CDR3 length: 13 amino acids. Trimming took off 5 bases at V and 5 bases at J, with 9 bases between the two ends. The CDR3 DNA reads TGTGCCAGCAGCCCTGGTGGAACCGGGGAGCTGTTTTTT. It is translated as CASSPGGTGELFF.

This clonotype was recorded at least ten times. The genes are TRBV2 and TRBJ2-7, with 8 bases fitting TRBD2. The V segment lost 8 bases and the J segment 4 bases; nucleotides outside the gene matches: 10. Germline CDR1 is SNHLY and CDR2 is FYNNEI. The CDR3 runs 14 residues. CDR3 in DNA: TGTGCCAGCCGCCTCGGGGGGGGCGCGTACGAGCAGTACTTC. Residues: CASRLGGGAYEQYF.

The CDR3 sequence: CASSLTQGMDTEAFF. The CDR3 DNA reads as TGTGCCAGCAGTTTAACCCAGGGGATGGACACTGAAGCTTTCTTT. The rearrangement links TRBV27 to TRBJ1-1; weak D call: TRBD1 (6 bases). CDR3 length: 15 amino acids. The ends were cut back, 2 bases at V and 3 bases at J, with 13 bases in the middle. Germline V gives CDR1 MNHEY, CDR2 SMNVEV (reference sequence).

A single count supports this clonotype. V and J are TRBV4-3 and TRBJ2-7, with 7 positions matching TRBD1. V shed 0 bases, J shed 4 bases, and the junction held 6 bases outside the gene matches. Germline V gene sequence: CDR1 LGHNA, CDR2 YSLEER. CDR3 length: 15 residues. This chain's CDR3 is CASSQEKAGGYEQYF. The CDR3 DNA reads TGCGCCAGCAGCCAAGAGAAGGCAGGGGGTTACGAGCAGTACTTC.

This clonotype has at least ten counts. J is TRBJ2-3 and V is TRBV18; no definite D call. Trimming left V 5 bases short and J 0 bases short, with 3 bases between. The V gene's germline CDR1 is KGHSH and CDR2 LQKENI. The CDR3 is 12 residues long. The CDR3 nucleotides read TGTGCCAGCTCAGCAAGCACAGATACGCAGTATTTT. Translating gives CASSASTDTQYF.

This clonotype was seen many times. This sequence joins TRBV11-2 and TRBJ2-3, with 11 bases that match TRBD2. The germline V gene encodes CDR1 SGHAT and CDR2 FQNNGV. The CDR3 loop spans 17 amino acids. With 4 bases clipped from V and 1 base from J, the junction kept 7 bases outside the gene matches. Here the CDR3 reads CASSSDLLAGGTDTQYF. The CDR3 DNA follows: TGTGCCAGCAGCTCGGACCTACTAGCGGGGGGCACAGATACGCAGTATTTT.

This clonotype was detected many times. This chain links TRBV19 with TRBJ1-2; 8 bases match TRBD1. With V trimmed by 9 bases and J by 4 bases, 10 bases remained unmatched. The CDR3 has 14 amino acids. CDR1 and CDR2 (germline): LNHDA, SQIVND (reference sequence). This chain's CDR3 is CASRVIGQGYGYTF. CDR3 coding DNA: TGTGCCAGCAGGGTAATCGGACAGGGCTATGGCTACACCTTC.

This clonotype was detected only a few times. CDR3 in DNA: TGCGCCAGCAGCTTTACCGGGTTGGGCTACGAGCAGTACTTC. Translated: CASSFTGLGYEQYF. The chain recombines TRBV5-1 with TRBJ2-7, with unresolved D. The CDR3 runs 14 residues. Germline V lookup: CDR1 SGHRS, CDR2 YFSETQ. V dropped 2 bases and J dropped 3 bases, with 12 bases sitting between them.

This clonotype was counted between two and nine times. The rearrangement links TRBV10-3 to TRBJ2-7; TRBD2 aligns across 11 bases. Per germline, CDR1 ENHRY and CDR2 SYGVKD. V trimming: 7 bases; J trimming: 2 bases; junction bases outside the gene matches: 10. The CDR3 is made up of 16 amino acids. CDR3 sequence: CAINLLAGVGPYEQYF. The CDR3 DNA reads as TGTGCCATCAATTTACTAGCGGGAGTAGGGCCCTACGAGCAGTACTTC.

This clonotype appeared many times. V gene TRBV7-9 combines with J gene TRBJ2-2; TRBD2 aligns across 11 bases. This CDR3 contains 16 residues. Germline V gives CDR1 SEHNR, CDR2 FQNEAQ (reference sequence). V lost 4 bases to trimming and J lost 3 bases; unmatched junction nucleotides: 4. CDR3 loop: CASSSQTSGDTGELFF. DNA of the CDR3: TGTGCCAGCAGCTCCCAGACTAGCGGGGACACCGGGGAGCTGTTTTTT. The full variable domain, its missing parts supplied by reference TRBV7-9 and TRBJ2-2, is DTGVSQNPRHKITKRGQNVTFRCDPISEHNRLYWYRQTLGQGPEFLTYFQNEAQLEKSRLLSDRFSAERPKGSFSTLEIQRTEQGDSAMYLCASSSQTSGDTGELFFGEGSRLTVL.

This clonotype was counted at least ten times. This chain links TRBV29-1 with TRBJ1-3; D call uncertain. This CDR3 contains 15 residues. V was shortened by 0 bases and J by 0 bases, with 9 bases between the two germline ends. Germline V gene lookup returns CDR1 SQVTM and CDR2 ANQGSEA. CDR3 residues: CSVEDWTPSGNTIYF. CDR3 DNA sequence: TGCAGCGTTGAAGATTGGACGCCCTCTGGAAACACCATATATTTT.

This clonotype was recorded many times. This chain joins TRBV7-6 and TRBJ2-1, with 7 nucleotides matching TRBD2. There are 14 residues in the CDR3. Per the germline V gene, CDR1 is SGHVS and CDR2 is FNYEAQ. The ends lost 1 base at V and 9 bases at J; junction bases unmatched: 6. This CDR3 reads CASSLGSAGAEQFF. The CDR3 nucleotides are TGTGCCAGCAGCTTAGGAAGCGCGGGAGCTGAGCAGTTCTTC.

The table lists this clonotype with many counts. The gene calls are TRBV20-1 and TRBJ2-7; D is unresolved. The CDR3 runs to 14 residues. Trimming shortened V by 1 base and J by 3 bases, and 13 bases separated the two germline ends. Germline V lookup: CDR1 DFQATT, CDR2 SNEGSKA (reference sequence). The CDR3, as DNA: TGCAGTGCTAGAGCCTCAGAGGTGGGCTACGAGCAGTACTTC. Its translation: CSARASEVGYEQYF.

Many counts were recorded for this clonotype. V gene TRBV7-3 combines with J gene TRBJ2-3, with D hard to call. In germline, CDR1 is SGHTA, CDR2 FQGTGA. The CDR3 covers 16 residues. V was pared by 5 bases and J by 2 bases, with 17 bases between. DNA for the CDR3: TGTGCCAGCAGCCCCACTGCGACCGACCACACAGATACGCAGTATTTT. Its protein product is CASSPTATDHTDTQYF.